Listed here are 9 T cell receptor beta chains from one sample, sequenced in a study of T-cell reconstitution after alpha-beta-depleted transplantation in children. As it was prepared, the TCRbeta library received unique molecular identifiers. A single record per CDR3 protein comes from TCRdb applying MiXCR to the PCR reads. The repertoire holds around 960,000 distinct CDR3 sequences, with around 30% as singletons. The sequencing here drew on PBMCs, mostly from graft donor cells, taken 360 days after TCRalphabeta/CD19-depleted stem cell transplant. These receptor sequences come from a boy under three years old who had a stem cell transplant for SCID, so the T cells may come from the graft donor.

This clonotype has more than one count but fewer than ten. This rearrangement joins TRBV20-1 to TRBJ1-2, with D unclear. Trimming took off 7 bases at V and 2 bases at J, with 14 bases between the two ends. Germline V gene data show CDR1 as DFQATT and CDR2 as SNEGSKA (reference sequence). This CDR3 has 13 residues. The CDR3, as DNA: TGCAGTGTCCCTGCCGACAACAACTATGGCTACACCTTC. This encodes CSVPADNNYGYTF.

This clonotype occurred many times. J is TRBJ2-2 and V is TRBV7-9; D might be TRBD2 (5 bases). Trimming took 5 bases from V and 1 from J, leaving 8 bases between them. Germline CDR1 is SEHNR and CDR2 is FQNEAQ (reference sequence). This CDR3 comprises 14 residues. The CDR3 bases are TGTGCCAGCAGCCCCAGCGGGAACACCGGGGAGCTGTTTTTT. Its translation is CASSPSGNTGELFF. Based on the CDR3 plus reference TRBV7-9 and TRBJ2-2, the full variable domain is DTGVSQNPRHKITKRGQNVTFRCDPISEHNRLYWYRQTLGQGPEFLTYFQNEAQLEKSRLLSDRFSAERPKGSFSTLEIQRTEQGDSAMYLCASSPSGNTGELFFGEGSRLTVL.

The DNA for the CDR3 is TGTGCCAGCAGTTTCGGGGGGCCGCGCGAGCAGTACTTC. Its protein product is CASSFGGPREQYF. The chain uses TRBV12-3 or TRBV12-4 and TRBJ2-7; D is possibly TRBD2 (7 bases). V was pared by 3 bases and J by 6 bases, with 12 bases between. The CDR3 is 13 residues long.

In this sample, this clonotype turned up a few times. A much larger clone sits a single nucleotide away, making a read error possible. The chain has TRBV28 and TRBJ2-7; 7 bases map to TRBD1. Germline values: CDR1 MDHEN, CDR2 SYDVKM. The V and J ends lost 4 bases and 2 bases, in that order; junction bases with no gene match: 5. The CDR3 spans 14 residues. The CDR3 bases are TGTGCCAGCAGTTCCGTGACAGGGACCTACGAGCAGTACTTC. Translating it yields CASSSVTGTYEQYF.

The rearrangement joins TRBV20-1 to TRBJ2-7; 9 positions agree with TRBD1. Trimming took 1 base from V and 3 from J; bases not matched to a gene: 7. The CDR3 runs 15 residues. Germline assignment: CDR1 DFQATT and CDR2 SNEGSKA (reference sequence). The chain's CDR3 is CSARGGQGVDYEQYF. Here the CDR3 DNA reads TGCAGTGCTAGAGGGGGACAGGGTGTTGACTACGAGCAGTACTTC.

The rearrangement links TRBV12-3 or TRBV12-4 to TRBJ1-1; no clear D gene. Trimming pared 0 bases from V and 0 bases from J, leaving 14 bases between. This CDR3 is built from 17 residues. In nucleotides, the CDR3 is TGTGCCAGCAGTTTAGCGGGCGTAAAAGGCATGAACACTGAAGCTTTCTTT. Translating gives CASSLAGVKGMNTEAFF.

This clonotype was detected only a few times. V and J are TRBV4-1 and TRBJ2-6, with D tentatively TRBD2 (5 bases). The V end lost 0 bases, the J end lost 4 bases, and 13 bases lay between the germline ends. The CDR3 is made up of 17 amino acids. Germline V gene lookup returns CDR1 MGHRA and CDR2 YSYEKL. This chain's CDR3 is CASSQDERGKGANVLTF. CDR3 DNA sequence: TGCGCCAGCAGCCAAGATGAAAGAGGGAAGGGGGCCAACGTCCTGACTTTC.

V usage is TRBV5-5 and J usage is TRBJ1-2; D call uncertain. The V gene's germline CDR1 is SGHKS and CDR2 YYEKEE (reference sequence). This CDR3 contains 14 residues. V was pared by 4 bases and J by 5 bases, with 15 bases between. CDR3 in amino acids: CASSQDPGGYGYTF. DNA of the CDR3: TGTGCCAGCAGCCAGGATCCGGGCGGGTATGGCTACACCTTC. Drawing the rest from reference TRBV5-5 and TRBJ1-2, the complete variable domain is DAGVTQSPTHLIKTRGQQVTLRCSPISGHKSVSWYQQVLGQGPQFIFQYYEKEERGRGNFPDRFSARQFPNYSSELNVNALLLGDSALYLCASSQDPGGYGYTFGSGTRLTVV.

In this sample, this clonotype turned up a few times. The chain combines TRBV10-3 with TRBJ1-1, with TRBD1 matching over 9 bases. J gave up 1 base and V 4 bases, and 4 bases lay outside the gene matches. CDR3 length: 15 residues. Germline lookup yields CDR1 ENHRY and CDR2 SYGVKD. The DNA of the CDR3 is TGTGCCATCAGTGGACAGGGGGTGCGGAACACTGAAGCTTTCTTT. Amino acid sequence: CAISGQGVRNTEAFF.